This T cell receptor (beta chain) comes out of a study of regulatory T cells in long-lasting Graves disease. On this clonotype itself: Its antigen is not identified.

Whole-study results and caveats: Persistent Graves' patients showed a TCR diversity that was lower than that of newly diagnosed ones.

Time point specified: persistent/refractory GD, antithyroid drugs over 5 years with positive TRAb. The TCR library used RNA extracted from PBMCs. Trimming cost V 7 bases and J 5 bases, with 12 bases left between them. The CDR3 extends over 13 amino acids. CDR1 and CDR2 from the germline V gene are ENHRY and SYGVKD. Investigators prepared the TCR beta libraries by applying iRepertoire HTBI primers and Arm-PCR of CDR3 regions. TCRdb passed the multiplex PCR reads through MiXCR, listing each CDR3 protein once. The table has a few hundred thousand distinct CDR3 sequences, 23% seen once; the top ten hold about a quarter.

The specimen comprised peripheral blood mononuclear cells (PBMCs), sampled when the disease was refractory, from a patient treated with antithyroid drugs. The sequence was obtained from a female donor with Graves disease. V usage is TRBV10-3 and J usage is TRBJ1-5; D call uncertain. The CDR3, as DNA: TGTGCCATCAACGGCGGGGAATATCAGCCCCAGCATTTT. Translating it yields CAINGGEYQPQHF.